The clone carrying this T cell receptor (beta chain) was recorded many times. Its antigen is unidentified. The same CDR3 arises from other DNA sequences in this sample as well. Measured with immunoSEQ multiplex PCR; TCRdb has only the in-frame clones, and not every one. Of around 220,000 clones in the sample, 70% to 90% were seen once. This entry comes from a study of cytomegalovirus exposure and HLA in healthy donors. Study observations and caveats: Reportedly, cytomegalovirus status was diagnosed with high sensitivity and specificity. TCR beta chains numbering some 160 were designated cytomegalovirus-associated.

The sequence was obtained from a woman aged 18-30 years in good health and CMV-seronegative. What was sequenced was PBMCs.

In nucleotides, the CDR3 is TGCGCCAGCAGCCAAGTTCCAGGGAGCAATCAGCCCCAGCATTTT. Its translation: CASSQVPGSNQPQHF. This chain joins TRBV4-1 and TRBJ1-5; a weak D match, TRBD1 (5 bases). V lost 1 base and J lost 1, with 8 bases in between. The CDR3 spans 15 residues. Looked up from germline, CDR1 is MGHRA and CDR2 is YSYEKL.